Presented here are 21 T cell receptor beta chains from one specimen sequenced in a study of CD8+ T cells in alopecia areata (dated by TCRdb to the late 2010s). The time point label, as the study defines it: baseline before oral tofacitinib. Libraries were constructed by the immunoSEQ multiplex PCR assay. For TCR sequencing, RNA was extracted from every sample and reverse transcribed into cDNA to serve as template. In TCRdb, the immuneACCESS table is reduced to in-frame sequences with V and J assigned. These tables do not hold every clone; where another copy was compared, an unresolved V gene accounts for under half, and the others remain unexplained. The sample data list under 250,000 clones, and around three fifths of these were observed just once. Together, the top ten hold approximately 0.5% of the sample. Sequencing used CD4+ T cells sorted from blood, obtained at week 0. The receptors originated from a human donor with alopecia areata.

This clone appeared a single time. The chain couples TRBV5-1 to TRBJ2-1; TRBD2 matches at 9 bases. CDR1 is SGHRS and CDR2 is YFSETQ in the germline V gene. V shed 0 bases, J shed 3 bases, and the junction held 1 base outside the gene matches. CDR3 size: 15 residues. CDR3 sequence reads: CASSLGLADYNEQFF. The CDR3 coding sequence is TGCGCCAGCAGCTTGGGACTAGCGGACTACAATGAGCAGTTCTTC.

This clone was counted only a few times. The V gene is TRBV5-4, the J gene TRBJ2-7; 13 bases are a match to TRBD2. V was pared by 3 bases and J by 2 bases, with 11 bases of the junction left unmatched. This CDR3 comprises 18 residues. CDR1 is SGHNT and CDR2 is YYREEE in the germline V gene (reference sequence). CDR3 residues: CASSSRTSGSRGAYEQYF. The CDR3 nucleotides read TGTGCCAGCAGCTCCCGGACTAGCGGGAGTCGAGGGGCCTACGAGCAGTACTTC.

This clone was observed a few times. V and J are TRBV7-8 and TRBJ2-7; the D gene is possibly TRBD1 (6 bases). V was pared by 7 bases and J by 2 bases, with 24 bases between. The CDR3 totals 17 residues. CDR1 SGHVS and CDR2 FQNEAQ come from the germline V gene. The DNA of the CDR3 is TGTGCCAGCATCCATACCTCAGGGAAGGGGGACCCCTACGAGCAGTACTTC. Amino acids: CASIHTSGKGDPYEQYF.

The CDR3 protein is CASSHSAKAGGYNEQFF. For the CDR3, the DNA is TGTGCCAGCAGCCATTCCGCGAAGGCGGGAGGGTACAATGAGCAGTTCTTC. The chain carries TRBV4-2 and TRBJ2-1, with 9 bases aligning to TRBD2. The V gene end was trimmed by 3 bases and the J gene end by 4 bases; junction bases not matched to a gene: 10. This CDR3 comprises 17 residues. The germline V gene has CDR1 LGHNA and CDR2 YNFKEQ.

This clone has a handful of counts. The chain carries TRBV29-1 and TRBJ1-1, with D possibly TRBD1 on 5 matching bases. The germline V and J ends were trimmed by 0 bases and 3 bases, with 8 bases remaining between them. CDR1 is SQVTM, CDR2 ANQGSEA, per germline. There are 13 residues in the CDR3. CDR3 amino acids: CSVEDLGDTEAFF. The CDR3 DNA is TGCAGCGTTGAAGATCTGGGGGACACTGAAGCTTTCTTT.

This sequence joins TRBV19 and TRBJ1-5; 7 bases match TRBD1. This CDR3 is 15 amino acids long. Germline CDR1 LNHDA, CDR2 SQIVND (reference sequence). The junction had 6 bases not matched to a gene; V was cut back by 7 bases and J by 0 bases. The CDR3 sequence: CASTEDRNSNQPQHF. In DNA form, the CDR3 reads TGTGCCAGTACCGAGGACAGGAATAGCAATCAGCCCCAGCATTTT.

In DNA form, the CDR3 reads TGTGCCTGGAGTGTAACAGGAGGTCCCCAGTACTTC. Translated: CAWSVTGGPQYF. This chain links TRBV30 with TRBJ2-5, with D perhaps given as TRBD1 or TRBD2 (5 bases each). Germline V gene lookup returns CDR1 GTSNPN and CDR2 SVGIG (reference sequence). Trimming took 0 bases from V and 9 from J, leaving 11 bases between them. This CDR3 region has 12 residues.

A few counts support this clone. V usage is TRBV19 and J usage is TRBJ1-5; 9 bases match TRBD1. The CDR3 extends over 15 amino acids. With 6 bases clipped from V and 4 bases from J, the junction kept 7 bases outside the gene matches. Germline V gives CDR1 LNHDA, CDR2 SQIVND (reference sequence). The CDR3 is CASSLPGQGNQPQHF. The CDR3 nucleotides are TGTGCCAGTAGCCTCCCGGGACAGGGAAATCAGCCCCAGCATTTT.

The V and J genes are TRBV14 and TRBJ2-1; 8 nucleotides line up with TRBD2. Germline trimming cut 4 bases from V and 10 bases from J; bases unmatched to any gene: 15. This CDR3 contains 16 residues. Per the germline V gene, CDR1 is SGHDN and CDR2 is FVKESK. The CDR3 loop is CASSLQTSRTGGEQFF. CDR3 DNA: TGTGCCAGCAGCCTACAGACTAGCCGGACGGGGGGGGAGCAGTTCTTC.

For the CDR3, the DNA is TGTGCCTGGAGCTTAGACTATGGCTACACCTTC. Amino acids: CAWSLDYGYTF. This chain connects TRBV30 to TRBJ1-2; no reliable D call. The germline V and J ends were trimmed by 3 bases and 3 bases, with 5 bases remaining between them. Looked up from germline, CDR1 is GTSNPN and CDR2 is SVGIG (reference sequence). CDR3 length: 11 amino acids.

This clone was counted once. V usage is TRBV29-1 and J usage is TRBJ2-3, with TRBD2 matching over 12 bases. With 2 bases clipped from V and 5 bases from J, the junction kept 8 bases outside the gene matches. Germline assignment: CDR1 SQVTM and CDR2 ANQGSEA. The length of the CDR3 is 16 residues. The CDR3 loop is CSVERLAGGQGDTQYF. The CDR3, as DNA: TGCAGCGTTGAACGCCTAGCGGGGGGGCAGGGAGATACGCAGTATTTT.

The sample holds a few counts of this clone. The rearrangement links TRBV30 to TRBJ1-6, with a tentative D call TRBD1 (5 bases). Trimming took 2 bases from V and 7 from J, leaving 12 bases between them. Looked up from germline, CDR1 is GTSNPN and CDR2 is SVGIG (reference sequence). CDR3 length: 14 amino acids. The CDR3 region is CAWSPGTLNSPLHF. CDR3 DNA sequence: TGTGCCTGGAGTCCGGGGACCTTAAATTCACCCCTCCACTTT. Drawing the rest from reference TRBV30 and TRBJ1-6, the complete variable domain is SQTIHQWPATLVQPVGSPLSLECTVEGTSNPNLYWYRQAAGRGLQLLFYSVGIGQISSEVPQNLSASRPQDRQFILSSKKLLLSDSGFYLCAWSPGTLNSPLHFGNGTRLTVT.

The chain couples TRBV11-2 to TRBJ2-3, with TRBD1 matching over 7 bases. Unmatched junction bases numbered 5, after V lost 6 bases and J lost 5 bases. This CDR3 region has 13 residues. Germline V CDR1 and CDR2: SGHAT, FQNNGV. The CDR3 reads CASSSQGQDTQYF. CDR3 nucleotide sequence: TGTGCCAGCAGTTCACAGGGGCAAGATACGCAGTATTTT. The full variable domain, rest sourced from reference TRBV11-2 and TRBJ2-3, is EAGVAQSPRYKIIEKRQSVAFWCNPISGHATLYWYQQILGQGPKLLIQFQNNGVVDDSQLPKDRFSAERLKGVDSTLKIQPAKLEDSAVYLCASSSQGQDTQYFGPGTRLTVL.

The chain has TRBV6-5 and TRBJ2-5; D may be TRBD2 (6 bases). The CDR3 runs 16 residues. Germline CDR1 and CDR2: MNHEY and SVGAGI. Deletions cut 4 bases from V and 7 bases from J, with 22 bases between. CDR3 coding DNA: TGTGCCAGCAGTTCCACCGGGACGGCGACGGGGGTGACCCAGTACTTC. Translation: CASSSTGTATGVTQYF.

This clone has only one observation. The genes are TRBV29-1 and TRBJ2-3; the D is unclear. This CDR3 is built from 13 residues. CDR1 is SQVTM and CDR2 is ANQGSEA in the germline V gene. V lost 4 bases and J lost 2, with 10 bases in between. CDR3 loop: CSVARLHTDTQYF. The CDR3 DNA is TGCAGCGTTGCCAGGCTACACACAGATACGCAGTATTTT.

V usage is TRBV7-8 and J usage is TRBJ2-5, with D maybe TRBD1 (6 bases). The germline V and J ends were trimmed by 3 bases and 2 bases, with 10 bases remaining between them. Germline CDR1 and CDR2: SGHVS and FQNEAQ. The CDR3 runs to 14 residues. CDR3 amino acids: CASSLDRYQETQYF. The CDR3 DNA sequence: TGTGCCAGCAGCTTGGACAGATATCAAGAGACCCAGTACTTC.

This clone has only one observation. The rearrangement links TRBV5-1 to TRBJ2-7; D is unresolved. In germline, CDR1 is SGHRS, CDR2 YFSETQ. V dropped 5 bases and J dropped 2 bases, with 5 bases sitting between them. This CDR3 has 11 residues. CDR3 sequence reads: CASRQTYEQYF. CDR3 coding DNA: TGCGCCAGCAGACAAACCTACGAGCAGTACTTC.

The sample holds a few counts of this clone. The V gene is TRBV4-1, the J gene TRBJ2-7; the D is unclear. This CDR3 comprises 14 residues. Looked up from germline, CDR1 is MGHRA and CDR2 is YSYEKL. Trimming removed 4 bases from V and 5 bases from J, with 15 bases in between. CDR3: CASSPIDRPHEQYF. The CDR3 DNA reads TGCGCCAGCAGCCCGATTGACCGCCCCCACGAGCAGTACTTC.

The rearrangement joins TRBV7-8 to TRBJ2-5, with 7 bases identical to TRBD1. V shed 3 bases and J 0 bases; nucleotides not matched to a gene: 4. Germline loops: CDR1 SGHVS, CDR2 FQNEAQ. This CDR3 contains 15 residues. The CDR3 spells CASSFYGQDQETQYF. CDR3 bases: TGTGCCAGCAGCTTTTACGGACAGGACCAAGAGACCCAGTACTTC.

The chain combines TRBV7-9 with TRBJ2-4, with D perhaps TRBD1 (6 bases). Trimming shortened V by 2 bases and J by 4 bases, and 6 bases separated the two germline ends. CDR3 length: 13 residues. Germline lookup yields CDR1 SEHNR and CDR2 FQNEAQ (reference sequence). For the CDR3, the DNA is TGTGCCAGCAGCTTACAGGGGAAAAACATTCAGTACTTC. Residues: CASSLQGKNIQYF.

This clone has a handful of counts. This chain links TRBV7-8 with TRBJ1-1; the D is unclear. Per germline, CDR1 SGHVS and CDR2 FQNEAQ. The CDR3 has 13 amino acids. The ends were cut back, 3 bases at V and 0 bases at J, with 5 bases in the middle. CDR3 loop: CASSFRMNTEAFF. The CDR3 DNA reads TGTGCCAGCAGCTTTCGGATGAACACTGAAGCTTTCTTT. Full variable domain (rest looked up from reference TRBV7-8 and TRBJ1-1): GAGVSQSPRYKVAKRGQDVALRCDPISGHVSLFWYQQALGQGPEFLTYFQNEAQLDKSGLPSDRFFAERPEGSVSTLKIQRTQQEDSAVYLCASSFRMNTEAFFGQGTRLTVV.